The next 26 T cell receptor beta chains were all read from a single sample in a study of blood T cell repertoires in COVID-19 (dated by TCRdb to about 2020). Libraries were built with the immunoSEQ multiplex PCR assay. TCRdb stores this immuneACCESS table with in-frame sequences only. Part of the clones is absent; in the studies checked, under half of the shortfall reflects unresolved V genes, and no reason is known for the rest. The sample table contains under 250,000 clones; only one count was recorded for roughly 75% of them. The ten largest clones represent around 5.8% of the sample. The sample taken for sequencing was peripheral blood. The receptor source for this set is a woman aged 70-85 years with acute or convalescent COVID-19.

The CDR3 DNA is TGTGCCAGCAGGCTGAGCATGAACACTGAAGCTTTCTTT. Protein product: CASRLSMNTEAFF. The V gene is TRBV7-3, the J gene TRBJ1-1, with D unresolved. The CDR3 length is 13 residues. From germline, CDR1 is SGHTA and CDR2 FQGTGA. The V gene lost 6 bases and the J gene lost 0 bases, with 8 bases spanning the gap. Looking up the rest from reference TRBV7-3 and TRBJ1-1 gives the full variable domain: GAGVSQTPSNKVTEKGKYVELRCDPISGHTALYWYRQSLGQGPEFLIYFQGTGAADDSGLPNDRFFAVRPEGSVSTLKIQRTERGDSAVYLCASRLSMNTEAFFGQGTRLTVV.

V usage is TRBV7-9 and J usage is TRBJ2-1; 9 positions agree with TRBD2. CDR3 size: 15 residues. V dropped 5 bases and J dropped 4; count of bases not matched to a gene: 6. Germline V gives CDR1 SEHNR, CDR2 FQNEAQ (reference sequence). The CDR3 DNA is TGTGCCAGCAGCCCATTGCTAGCGGGGTACAATGAGCAGTTCTTC. Protein product: CASSPLLAGYNEQFF.

V usage is TRBV10-1 and J usage is TRBJ1-1; no clear D. Germline V gene sequence: CDR1 WNHNN, CDR2 SYGVQD (reference sequence). The CDR3 sequence is 12 residues long. V was pared by 7 bases and J by 4 bases, with 10 bases between. CDR3: CASTKAVTEAFF. In nucleotides, the CDR3 is TGCGCCAGCACGAAAGCCGTCACTGAAGCTTTCTTT.

In its sample, this clone was seen a few times. The rearrangement uses TRBV19 and TRBJ1-5; possibly TRBD1 for D (5 bases). With 7 bases removed from V and 4 bases from J, the gap between germline ends came to 11 bases. The CDR3 is 13 residues long. The germline gives CDR1 LNHDA, CDR2 SQIVND (reference sequence). DNA of the CDR3: TGTGCCAGTAAAGACAGCCCAAATCAGCCCCAGCATTTT. Translated: CASKDSPNQPQHF. Full variable domain (rest looked up from reference TRBV19 and TRBJ1-5): DGGITQSPKYLFRKEGQNVTLSCEQNLNHDAMYWYRQDPGQGLRLIYYSQIVNDFQKGDIAEGYSVSREKKESFPLTVTSAQKNPTAFYLCASKDSPNQPQHFGDGTRLSIL.

This clone showed up just once. The rearrangement links TRBV7-8 to TRBJ1-1, with a tentative D call TRBD1 (5 bases). The CDR3 runs to 12 residues. V was trimmed by 2 bases and J by 12 bases, leaving 13 bases between them. Germline lookup yields CDR1 SGHVS and CDR2 FQNEAQ. CDR3 coding DNA: TGTGCCAGCAGCTTAAAGGCGGGGCATCCTTTCTTT. Translation gives CASSLKAGHPFF. The full variable domain, rest sourced from reference TRBV7-8 and TRBJ1-1, is GAGVSQSPRYKVAKRGQDVALRCDPISGHVSLFWYQQALGQGPEFLTYFQNEAQLDKSGLPSDRFFAERPEGSVSTLKIQRTQQEDSAVYLCASSLKAGHPFFGQGTRLTVV.

The gene calls are TRBV5-1 and TRBJ2-7; no reliable D call. Trimming stripped 3 bases from V and 3 bases from J, with 10 bases between. The germline gives CDR1 SGHRS, CDR2 YFSETQ. The CDR3 is made up of 13 amino acids. The CDR3, as DNA: TGCGCCAGCAGCTCGACATCGAACTACGAGCAGTACTTC. Protein: CASSSTSNYEQYF. The full variable domain, its missing parts supplied by reference TRBV5-1 and TRBJ2-7, is KAGVTQTPRYLIKTRGQQVTLSCSPISGHRSVSWYQQTPGQGLQFLFEYFSETQRNKGNFPGRFSGRQFSNSRSEMNVSTLELGDSALYLCASSSTSNYEQYFGPGTRLTVT.

The rearrangement joins TRBV28 to TRBJ2-7; 9 bases fit TRBD2. This CDR3 contains 12 residues. The J segment lost 9 bases and the V segment lost 6 bases, leaving 6 bases of the junction unmatched. In germline, CDR1 is MDHEN, CDR2 SYDVKM. CDR3 coding DNA: TGTGCCAGCAGCCCCCCGCGGGGGGGGCAGTACTTC. Translated, it gives CASSPPRGGQYF.

The chain employs TRBV5-1 and TRBJ1-2; 7 bases agree with TRBD1. V lost 0 bases, J lost 6 bases, and 14 bases stayed unmatched. The germline V gene encodes CDR1 SGHRS and CDR2 YFSETQ. CDR3 length: 17 residues. The CDR3 bases are TGCGCCAGCAGCTTGGCTGTGACAGGGATCTCAACGCATGGCTACACCTTC. It specifies CASSLAVTGISTHGYTF.

The chain is built from TRBV27 and TRBJ2-4; D may be TRBD1 (5 bases). CDR1 is MNHEY and CDR2 is SMNVEV in the germline V gene (reference sequence). This CDR3 region has 17 residues. The germline V and J ends were trimmed by 5 bases and 1 base, with 18 bases remaining between them. The CDR3, as DNA: TGTGCCAGCAGTGAGCTCTTCGCGCAGGGCGCCAAAAACATTCAGTACTTC. It specifies CASSELFAQGAKNIQYF.

The V call is TRBV21-1, the J call TRBJ2-2; the DNA was not compared with TRBD2, the D call given in the table. TRBV21-1 is a documented pseudogene. The CDR3 has 18 residues. Here the CDR3 DNA reads TGTGCCAGCAGCATTACCGGGACTAGCGGGAGAGTCGGCGGGGAGCTGTTTTTT. Its translation is CASSITGTSGRVGGELFF.

The chain uses TRBV9 and TRBJ2-2; the D gene is possibly TRBD1 (5 bases). Germline V gene data show CDR1 as SGDLS and CDR2 as YYNGEE. V lost 0 bases and J 0 bases, leaving 12 bases between the germline ends. The CDR3 runs to 17 residues. The CDR3 reads CASSVGPRATNTGELFF. CDR3 in DNA: TGTGCCAGCAGCGTAGGCCCCAGGGCCACGAACACCGGGGAGCTGTTTTTT.

J is TRBJ2-7 and V is TRBV11-2; possible D gene TRBD2, 7 bases. The germline V and J ends were trimmed by 6 bases and 0 bases, with 15 bases remaining between them. Germline V gene data show CDR1 as SGHAT and CDR2 as FQNNGV. This CDR3 spans 15 amino acids. DNA for the CDR3: TGTGCCAGCAGACAGGGAGGGCCCGGCTCCTACGAGCAGTACTTC. It translates to CASRQGGPGSYEQYF.

This clone occurred once. V and J are TRBV28 and TRBJ2-2; TRBD2 matches at 12 bases. The trim removed 2 bases at V and 6 bases at J, leaving 4 bases unmatched. The germline V gene has CDR1 MDHEN and CDR2 SYDVKM. This CDR3 region has 16 residues. CDR3 amino acids: CASSLGLAGGPGELFF. As DNA, the CDR3 is TGTGCCAGCAGTTTAGGGCTAGCGGGAGGGCCCGGGGAGCTGTTTTTT. Full variable domain (remainder filled in from reference TRBV28 and TRBJ2-2): DVKVTQSSRYLVKRTGEKVFLECVQDMDHENMFWYRQDPGLGLRLIYFSYDVKMKEKGDIPEGYSVSREKKERFSLILESASTNQTSMYLCASSLGLAGGPGELFFGEGSRLTVL.

The V and J genes are TRBV15 and TRBJ2-7; D is possibly TRBD2 (7 bases). CDR1 and CDR2 (germline): LNHNV, YYDKDF (reference sequence). Trimming took off 4 bases at V and 0 bases at J, with 13 bases between the two ends. The CDR3 covers 15 residues. DNA of the CDR3: TGTGCCACCAGCAACGGGGGGACACTCTCCTACGAGCAGTACTTC. Protein sequence: CATSNGGTLSYEQYF.

This clone has only a few counts. The rearrangement links TRBV6-5 to TRBJ2-7; 10 bases agree with TRBD1. The V gene's germline CDR1 is MNHEY and CDR2 SVGAGI. Unmatched junction bases numbered 8, after V lost 6 bases and J lost 3 bases. The CDR3 contains 15 residues. CDR3 sequence: CASSPGTGEDYEQYF. CDR3 in DNA: TGTGCCAGCAGCCCCGGGACAGGGGAGGACTACGAGCAGTACTTC.

V gene TRBV28 combines with J gene TRBJ1-2; D possibly corresponds to TRBD1 (6 bases). With 5 bases removed from V and 4 bases from J, the gap between germline ends came to 14 bases. Germline loops: CDR1 MDHEN, CDR2 SYDVKM. This CDR3 has 14 residues. CDR3 amino acids: CASSPGQNLYGYTF. The CDR3 DNA reads as TGTGCCAGCAGTCCCGGACAGAATCTCTATGGCTACACCTTC.

This clone was picked up many times. J is TRBJ2-3 and V is TRBV5-1; no definite D call. This CDR3 is 14 amino acids long. Germline V CDR1 and CDR2: SGHRS, YFSETQ. V was trimmed by 0 bases and J by 6 bases, leaving 11 bases between them. CDR3 in amino acids: CASSLAAVGDTQYF. The CDR3 DNA sequence: TGCGCCAGCAGCTTGGCGGCTGTCGGGGATACGCAGTATTTT.

This chain connects TRBV5-3 to TRBJ1-6, with 8 nucleotides matching TRBD1. TRBV5-3 counts as an open reading frame of uncertain function. Trimming cost V 4 bases and J 4 bases; bases outside gene matches: 4. This CDR3 contains 15 residues. This CDR3 is CARSVRQGYNSPLHF. The DNA for the CDR3 is TGTGCCAGAAGCGTACGACAGGGGTATAATTCACCCCTCCACTTT.

The chain has TRBV28 and TRBJ2-2, with TRBD1 matching over 7 bases. Germline-derived CDR1 and CDR2 are MDHEN and SYDVKM. The CDR3 has 15 residues. V lost 3 bases and J lost 0; bases outside the gene matches: 1. CDR3 coding DNA: TGTGCCAGCAGTTTTACAGGGGCGAACACCGGGGAGCTGTTTTTT. Translating it yields CASSFTGANTGELFF.

The rearrangement uses TRBV5-4 and TRBJ1-1; 7 bases agree with TRBD1. This CDR3 has 14 amino acids. CDR1 SGHNT and CDR2 YYREEE come from the germline V gene (reference sequence). Trimming took 3 bases from V and 0 from J; bases not matched to a gene: 2. The CDR3: CASSWGQLNTEAFF. CDR3 DNA: TGTGCCAGCAGCTGGGGACAGTTGAACACTGAAGCTTTCTTT. Full variable domain (remainder filled in from reference TRBV5-4 and TRBJ1-1): ETGVTQSPTHLIKTRGQQVTLRCSSQSGHNTVSWYQQALGQGPQFIFQYYREEENGRGNFPPRFSGLQFPNYSSELNVNALELDDSALYLCASSWGQLNTEAFFGQGTRLTVV.

This chain joins TRBV27 and TRBJ2-1; the D is unclear. CDR1 and CDR2 (germline): MNHEY, SMNVEV (reference sequence). This CDR3 comprises 14 residues. V dropped 2 bases and J dropped 2 bases, with 7 bases sitting between them. CDR3 loop: CASSLRVPYNEQFF. In DNA form, the CDR3 reads TGTGCCAGCAGTTTAAGAGTTCCCTACAATGAGCAGTTCTTC.

This chain joins TRBV7-9 and TRBJ2-7; D perhaps matches TRBD1 (6 bases). V lost 2 bases and J lost 3, with 14 bases in between. In germline, CDR1 is SEHNR, CDR2 FQNEAQ (reference sequence). CDR3 length: 15 amino acids. The CDR3 here is CASSLQGTPDYEQYF. The CDR3 DNA follows: TGTGCCAGCAGCTTACAGGGGACCCCTGACTACGAGCAGTACTTC.

This clone appeared a few times. The rearrangement links TRBV7-3 to TRBJ2-7; TRBD1 matches 7 bases. Trimming took 5 bases from V and 3 from J; bases not matched to a gene: 4. CDR1 SGHTA and CDR2 FQGTGA come from the germline V gene. The CDR3 extends over 13 amino acids. The chain's CDR3 is CASSLRQGYEQYF. CDR3 DNA sequence: TGTGCCAGCAGCCTCCGACAGGGCTACGAGCAGTACTTC.

The chain uses TRBV3-1 (or the pseudogene TRBV3-2) and TRBJ2-1, with unresolved D. Trimming pared 0 bases from V and 6 bases from J, leaving 18 bases between. The CDR3 spans 17 residues. The germline gives CDR1 LGHDT, CDR2 YNNKEL (reference sequence). The CDR3 region is CASSQDSPLSRFNEQFF. The CDR3 DNA sequence: TGTGCCAGCAGCCAAGATTCGCCCCTCTCGCGGTTCAATGAGCAGTTCTTC.

This clone was found a few times. This chain links TRBV18 with TRBJ1-1; D might be TRBD1 (6 bases). Trimming removed 8 bases at V and 5 bases at J, with 21 bases between. The germline CDR1 and CDR2 sequences are KGHSH and LQKENI. CDR3 length equals 15 residues. The CDR3 is CASPPFTGTQTEAFF. The CDR3 DNA reads as TGTGCCAGCCCGCCTTTTACCGGGACACAAACTGAAGCTTTCTTT.

The J gene is TRBJ2-3, the V gene TRBV7-2; 9 bases match TRBD2. This CDR3 spans 15 amino acids. From germline, CDR1 is SGHTA and CDR2 FQGNSA. V dropped 4 bases and J dropped 2; count of bases not matched to a gene: 4. CDR3: CASSYLAGDTDTQYF. The DNA for the CDR3 is TGTGCCAGCAGCTATTTAGCGGGGGACACAGATACGCAGTATTTT.